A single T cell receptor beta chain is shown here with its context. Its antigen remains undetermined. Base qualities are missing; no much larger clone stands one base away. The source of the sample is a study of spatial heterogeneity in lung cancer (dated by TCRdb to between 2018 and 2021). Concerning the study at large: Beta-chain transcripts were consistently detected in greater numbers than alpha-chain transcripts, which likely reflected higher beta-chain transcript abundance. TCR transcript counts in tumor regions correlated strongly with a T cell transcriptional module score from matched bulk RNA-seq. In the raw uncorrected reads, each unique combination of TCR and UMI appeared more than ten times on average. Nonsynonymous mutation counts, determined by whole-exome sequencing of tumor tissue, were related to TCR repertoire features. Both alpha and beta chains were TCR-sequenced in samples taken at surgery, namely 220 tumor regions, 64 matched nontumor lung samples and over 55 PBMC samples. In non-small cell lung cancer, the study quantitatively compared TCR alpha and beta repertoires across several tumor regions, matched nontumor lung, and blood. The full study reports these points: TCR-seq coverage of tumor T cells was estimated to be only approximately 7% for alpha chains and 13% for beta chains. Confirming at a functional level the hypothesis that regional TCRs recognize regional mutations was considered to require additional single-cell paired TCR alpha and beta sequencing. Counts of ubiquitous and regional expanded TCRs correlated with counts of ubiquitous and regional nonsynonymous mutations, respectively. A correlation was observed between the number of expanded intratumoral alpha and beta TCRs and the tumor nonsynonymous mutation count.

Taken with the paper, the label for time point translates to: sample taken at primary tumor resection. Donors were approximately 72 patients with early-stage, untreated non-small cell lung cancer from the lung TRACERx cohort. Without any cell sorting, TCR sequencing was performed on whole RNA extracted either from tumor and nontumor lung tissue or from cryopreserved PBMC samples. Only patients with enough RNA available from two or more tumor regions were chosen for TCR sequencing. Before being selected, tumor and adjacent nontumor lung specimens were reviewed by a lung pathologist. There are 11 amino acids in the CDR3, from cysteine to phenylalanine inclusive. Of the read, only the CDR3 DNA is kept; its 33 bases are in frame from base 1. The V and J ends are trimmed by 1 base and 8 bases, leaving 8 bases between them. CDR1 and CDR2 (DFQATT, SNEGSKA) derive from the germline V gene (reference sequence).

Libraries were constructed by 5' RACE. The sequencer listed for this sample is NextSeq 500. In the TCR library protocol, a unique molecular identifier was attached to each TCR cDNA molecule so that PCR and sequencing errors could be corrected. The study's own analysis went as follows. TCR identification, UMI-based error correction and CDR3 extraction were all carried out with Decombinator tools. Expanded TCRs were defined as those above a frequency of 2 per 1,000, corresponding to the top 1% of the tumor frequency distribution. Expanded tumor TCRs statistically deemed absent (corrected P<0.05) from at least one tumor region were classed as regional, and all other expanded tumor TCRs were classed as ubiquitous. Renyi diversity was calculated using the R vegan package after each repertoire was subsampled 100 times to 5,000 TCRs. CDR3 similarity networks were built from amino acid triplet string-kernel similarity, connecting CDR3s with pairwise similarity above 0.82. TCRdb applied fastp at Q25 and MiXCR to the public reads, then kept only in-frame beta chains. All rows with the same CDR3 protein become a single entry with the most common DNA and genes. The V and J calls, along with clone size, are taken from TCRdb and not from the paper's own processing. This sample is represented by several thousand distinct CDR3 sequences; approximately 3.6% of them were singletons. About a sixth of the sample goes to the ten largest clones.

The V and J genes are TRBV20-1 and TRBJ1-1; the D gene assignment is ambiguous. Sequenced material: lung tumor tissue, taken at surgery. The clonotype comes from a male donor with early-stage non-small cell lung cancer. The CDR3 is CSARVLVEAFF. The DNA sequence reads TGCAGTGCTAGAGTCCTTGTGGAAGCTTTCTTT.